Listed below are T cell receptor beta chains from one sample, sequenced in a study of T cell responses to AZD1222 COVID-19 vaccine. The repertoire was sequenced with immunoSEQ multiplex PCR; TCRdb's copy has only in-frame clones and lacks some. The repertoire holds roughly 97,000 clones, with around nine tenths as singletons. The sequenced sample was peripheral blood, obtained 28 days after the second dose of the MenACWY control vaccine. The receptors shown here come from an adult who received the MenACWY meningococcal vaccine as a control. CDR3s leave out the opening cysteine and the closing phenylalanine or tryptophan. Each record gives: CDR3 length, V gene, CDR3 protein.

13 TRBV19 ASSIGVGSSYEQY
13 TRBV2 ASSDVWPYNSPLH
15 TRBV24-1 ATSDWGYRGDTGELF
10 TRBV19 ASSMRRYGYT
12 TRBV9 ASAGTLNTGELF
13 TRBV28 ASSPRTGRGTEAF
12 TRBV5-8 ASSFWRSTDTQY
11 TRBV27 ASSLKGVDTQY
10 TRBV28 ASSFRAYGYT
9 TRBV11-2 ASGVGPEAF
12 TRBV30 AWSGGTLNTEAF
11 TRBV7-5 VRSSDRHGEAF
12 TRBV5-1 ASSLDFRNTEAF
12 TRBV7-2 ASSLGGQVYEQY
13 TRBV9 ASTALSGHQETQY
14 TRBV9 AGSVATKGTLYEQY
14 TRBV28 ASSSIGGGRRYGYT
13 TRBV7-3 ASSPDGVNNSPLH
14 TRBV5-6 ASSLVVSGGAREQF
13 TRBV18 ASSPGGQGRYEQY
11 TRBV11-2 ASSFPAAYGYT
14 TRBV3-1/TRBV3-2 ASSQEGQGVPQTQY
14 TRBV4-3 ASSQEPGQGFSPLH
12 TRBV28 ASSVGTGFYEQY
15 TRBV9 ASSFTGGESSNYGYT
12 TRBV7-8 ASSLGGSNYGYT
12 TRBV6-5 ASSYSKRGNEQF
10 TRBV2 ASKWGATEAF